The rows below give T cell receptor beta chains drawn from one sample of a study of T cell responses to AZD1222 COVID-19 vaccine. Produced via immunoSEQ multiplex PCR; TCRdb's table is partial and in-frame only. The data hold more than 150,000 clones, with around 94% observed a single time. Specimen: peripheral blood, collected 28 days after the second AZD1222 dose. These receptors originate from an adult who received the AZD1222 COVID-19 vaccine. Each CDR3 is given with its conserved first and last residue. A D gene is named only where the DNA matches it firmly. Clone size is not always given. Where it is, it says once, few, many or a class for expanded clones.

j_call,clone_size,d_call,v_call,cdr3_nt,cdr3_aa
TRBJ1-1,NA,NA,TRBV18,TGTGCCAGCTCACTCGGGACGGAGAGTATGAACACTGAAGCTTTCTTT,CASSLGTESMNTEAFF
TRBJ2-4,NA,TRBD2,TRBV27,TGTGCCAGCATCCCAAGCGGGAGGGGAACCAAAAACATTCAGTACTTC,CASIPSGRGTKNIQYF
TRBJ2-6,NA,TRBD2,TRBV7-8,TGTGCCAGCAGCCCGGGACTAGCGGGGGGGCCGCGTGGGGCCAACGTCCTGACTTTC,CASSPGLAGGPRGANVLTF
TRBJ1-1,NA,NA,TRBV7-2,TGTGCCAGCTCTCGGGGGATGAACACTGAAGCTTTCTTT,CASSRGMNTEAFF
TRBJ2-7,NA,NA,TRBV7-2,TGTGCCAGCAGCCCTCGGACAGTCCCAAGGATTTCCTACGAGCAGTACTTC,CASSPRTVPRISYEQYF
TRBJ2-7,NA,TRBD2,TRBV2,TGTGCCAGCAATTGGGGAACAGCGGGGGCCAACTACGAGCAGTACTTC,CASNWGTAGANYEQYF
TRBJ1-2,NA,NA,TRBV4-1,TGCGCCAGCAGCCAAGTAGGACGCTATGGCTACACCTTC,CASSQVGRYGYTF
TRBJ2-5,NA,NA,TRBV6-6,TGTGCCAGCACTGCCAAGACAGCCCAAGAGACCCAGTACTTC,CASTAKTAQETQYF
TRBJ2-2,few,NA,TRBV7-3,TGTGCCAGCAGTACGGGAAGGATAGACACCGGGGAGCTGTTTTTT,CASSTGRIDTGELFF
TRBJ2-3,once,NA,TRBV12-3/TRBV12-4,TGTGCCAGCAGTTTGCTCGATACGCAGTATTTT,CASSLLDTQYF
TRBJ1-5,NA,NA,TRBV7-2,TGTGCCAGCAGCTTAAGGTCCGGGCAACTTAATCAGCCCCAGCATTTT,CASSLRSGQLNQPQHF
TRBJ2-2,few,NA,TRBV6-5,TGTGCCAGCACAAAGAATCGGGTTTCTGGGGAGCTGTTTTTT,CASTKNRVSGELFF
TRBJ2-1,NA,NA,TRBV9,TGTGCCAGCAGCGTAGCGGTAAGCTCCTACAATGAGCAGTTCTTC,CASSVAVSSYNEQFF
TRBJ2-7,once,NA,TRBV5-1,TGCGCCAGCAGCTTTAGGGGGGCTGGGTACGAGCAGTACTTC,CASSFRGAGYEQYF
TRBJ1-1,NA,NA,TRBV12-3/TRBV12-4,TGTGCCAGCAGTCTCGGTCAAAACACTGAAGCTTTCTTT,CASSLGQNTEAFF
TRBJ2-2,NA,TRBD1,TRBV5-1,TGCGCCAGCAGCCGGGACAGTCCGAACACCGGGGAGCTGTTTTTT,CASSRDSPNTGELFF
TRBJ2-2,NA,TRBD2,TRBV30,TGTGCCTGGAGTGACGAACCGGGACTATACACCGGGGAGCTGTTTTTT,CAWSDEPGLYTGELFF
TRBJ1-1,NA,TRBD1,TRBV5-8,TGTGCCAGCAAATCGACAGGGGGCACCAAGGTTGAAGCTTTCTTT,CASKSTGGTKVEAFF
TRBJ2-7,NA,NA,TRBV28,TGTGCCAGCAGTTTAAGCCTAGTACAGGTTTCGACTAACTACGAGCAGTACTTC,CASSLSLVQVSTNYEQYF
TRBJ2-5,NA,TRBD2,TRBV7-9,TGTGCCAGCAGCTGGATAGCGGGCAATGAAGAGACCCAGTACTTC,CASSWIAGNEETQYF
TRBJ2-6,NA,NA,TRBV2,TGTGCCAGCCTCACGCAGGGGGCCAACGTCCTGACTTTC,CASLTQGANVLTF
TRBJ1-2,once,TRBD1,TRBV19,TGTGCCAGTAGGCCTTCAGGGGGGCACTATGGCTACACCTTC,CASRPSGGHYGYTF
TRBJ1-4,few,TRBD1,TRBV7-8,TGTGCCAGCAGCTCACTGGGACAGGGGGGTGAAAAACTGTTTTTT,CASSSLGQGGEKLFF
TRBJ2-1,NA,TRBD1,TRBV6-2/TRBV6-3,TGTGCCAGCAGTTACTTGGACAGGGGGAATGAGCAGTTCTTC,CASSYLDRGNEQFF
TRBJ2-1,NA,NA,TRBV9,TGTGCCAGCAGCGTAGGGACCCCCGTTAATGAGCAGTTCTTC,CASSVGTPVNEQFF
TRBJ2-1,NA,NA,TRBV1,TGCACCAGCAGCCAAGATCAAGTGGTTCGGGGTGGGGGCAATGAGCAGTTCTTC,CTSSQDQVVRGGGNEQFF
TRBJ2-2,few,NA,TRBV3-1/TRBV3-2,TGTGCCAGCAGCCAGGCGGAAGTGAACACCGGGGAGCTGTTTTTT,CASSQAEVNTGELFF
TRBJ2-1,NA,NA,TRBV27,TGTGCCAGCAGTTCGGTCCCAGGGGCAGCGCAGTTCTTC,CASSSVPGAAQFF
TRBJ2-7,NA,NA,TRBV18,TGTGCCAGCTCCGGGCGACGGGACTCCTCCTACGAGCAGTACTTC,CASSGRRDSSYEQYF
TRBJ1-2,NA,NA,TRBV24-1,TGTGCCACCAGTGACTTTGGCCCAACAGGGTTTAACTATGGCTACACCTTC,CATSDFGPTGFNYGYTF
TRBJ2-7,NA,NA,TRBV5-1,TGCGCCAGCAGCTTGCAGGGGACCGGGTACGAGCAGTACTTC,CASSLQGTGYEQYF
TRBJ1-1,NA,NA,TRBV7-8,TGTGCCAGCAGCCTCCCCAGGGAGGGTGGGGGGACGAACACTGAAGCTTTCTTT,CASSLPREGGGTNTEAFF
TRBJ1-1,NA,NA,TRBV11-2,TGTGCCAGCAGCTTCCGGCCTTCAGGGGCGAGCACTGAAGCTTTCTTT,CASSFRPSGASTEAFF
TRBJ2-7,NA,NA,TRBV5-4,TGTGCCAGCAGCTTGGGAATCGGGCCGGGTGGTTCCGAGCAGTACTTC,CASSLGIGPGGSEQYF
TRBJ2-5,NA,NA,TRBV11-3,TGTGCCAGCAGCTTAGGGGGCATTTTCGTACAGACCCAGTACTTC,CASSLGGIFVQTQYF
TRBJ1-2,NA,NA,TRBV29-1,TGCAGCGTGGAGGGCGACCTGGGGTATGGCTACACCTTC,CSVEGDLGYGYTF
TRBJ1-2,NA,NA,TRBV7-9,TGTGCCAGCAGCTTCTTGTCTGGCGGCTACACCTTC,CASSFLSGGYTF
TRBJ2-5,NA,NA,TRBV29-1,TGCAGCGTCAGATCCCGGATTTTGGGACAAGAGACCCAGTACTTC,CSVRSRILGQETQYF
TRBJ2-3,NA,NA,TRBV5-1,TGCGCCAGCAGCTTGGCGCAGGGGAGGGTTGATACGCAGTATTTT,CASSLAQGRVDTQYF
TRBJ2-4,NA,TRBD2,TRBV6-2/TRBV6-3,TGTGCCAGCAGTTACTCTAGCGGGGGGGCAAACATTCAGTACTTC,CASSYSSGGANIQYF
TRBJ1-3,NA,NA,TRBV2,TGTGCCAGCAGTGAAGTTGGGAGAGGGGTATCTGGAAACACCATATATTTT,CASSEVGRGVSGNTIYF
TRBJ1-6,once,TRBD1,TRBV30,TGTGCCTGGAGTGTACGGGACAGGGGGAACTCACCCCTCCACTTT,CAWSVRDRGNSPLHF
TRBJ2-1,NA,NA,TRBV6-1,TGTGCCAGCAGTGACCGACACCGTAATGAGCAGTTCTTC,CASSDRHRNEQFF
TRBJ2-7,NA,NA,TRBV3-1/TRBV3-2,TGTGCCAGCAGCCTCTACGAGCAGTACTTC,CASSLYEQYF
TRBJ1-2,NA,NA,TRBV10-3,TGTGCCTCCGGCGCTCTGGGGGGCTATGGCTACACCTTC,CASGALGGYGYTF
TRBJ2-7,NA,NA,TRBV7-9,TGTGCCAGCAGCCAATTCCTCGAGGACGAGCAGTACTTC,CASSQFLEDEQYF
TRBJ1-1,NA,NA,TRBV21-1,TGCGGTTACAAAGTGTCACAGCTGAACACTGAAGCTTTCTTT,CGYKVSQLNTEAFF
TRBJ1-1,once,TRBD1,TRBV11-3,TGTGCCAGCAGCGATGCCGGGACAGCTAACACTGAAGCTTTCTTT,CASSDAGTANTEAFF